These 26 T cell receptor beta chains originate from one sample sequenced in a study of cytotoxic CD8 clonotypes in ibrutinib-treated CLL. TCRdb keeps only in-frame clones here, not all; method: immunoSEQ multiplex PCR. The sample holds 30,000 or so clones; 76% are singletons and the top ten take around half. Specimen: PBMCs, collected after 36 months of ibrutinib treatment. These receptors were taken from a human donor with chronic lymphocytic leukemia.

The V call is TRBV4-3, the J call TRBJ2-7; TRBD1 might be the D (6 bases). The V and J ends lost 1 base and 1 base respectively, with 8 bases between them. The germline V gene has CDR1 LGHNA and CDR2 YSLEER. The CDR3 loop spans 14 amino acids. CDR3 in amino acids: CASSQGQGSYEQYF. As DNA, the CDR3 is TGCGCCAGCAGCCAAGGCCAGGGGTCCTACGAGCAGTACTTC.

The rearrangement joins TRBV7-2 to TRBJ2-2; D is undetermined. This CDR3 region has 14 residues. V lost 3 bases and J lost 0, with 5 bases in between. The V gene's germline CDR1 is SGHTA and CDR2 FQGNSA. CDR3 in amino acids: CASSFTSNTGELFF. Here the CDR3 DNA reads TGTGCCAGCAGCTTTACGTCGAACACCGGGGAGCTGTTTTTT.

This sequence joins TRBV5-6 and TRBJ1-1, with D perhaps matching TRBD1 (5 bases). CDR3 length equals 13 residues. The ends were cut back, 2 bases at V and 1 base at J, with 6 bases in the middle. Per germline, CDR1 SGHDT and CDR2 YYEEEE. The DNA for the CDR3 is TGTGCCAGCAGCTTACAGGAGAACACTGAAGCTTTCTTT. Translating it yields CASSLQENTEAFF.

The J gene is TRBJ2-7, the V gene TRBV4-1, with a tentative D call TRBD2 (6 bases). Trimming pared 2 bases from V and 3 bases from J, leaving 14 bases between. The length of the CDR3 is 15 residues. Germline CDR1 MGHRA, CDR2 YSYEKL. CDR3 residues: CASSQSRGLRYEQYF. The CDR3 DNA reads TGCGCCAGCAGCCAATCTAGGGGACTCCGCTACGAGCAGTACTTC.

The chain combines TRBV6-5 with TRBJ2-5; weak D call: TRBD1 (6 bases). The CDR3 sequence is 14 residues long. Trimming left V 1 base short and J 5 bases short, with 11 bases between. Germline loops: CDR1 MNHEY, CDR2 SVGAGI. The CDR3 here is CASSYWRQGETQYF. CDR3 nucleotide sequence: TGTGCCAGCAGTTACTGGCGTCAGGGGGAGACCCAGTACTTC.

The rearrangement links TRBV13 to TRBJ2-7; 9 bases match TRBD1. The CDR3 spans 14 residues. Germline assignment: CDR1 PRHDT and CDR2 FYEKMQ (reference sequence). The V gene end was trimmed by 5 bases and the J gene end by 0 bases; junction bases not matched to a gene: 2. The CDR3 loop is CASSEQGASYEQYF. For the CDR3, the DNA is TGTGCCAGCAGCGAACAGGGGGCCTCCTACGAGCAGTACTTC.

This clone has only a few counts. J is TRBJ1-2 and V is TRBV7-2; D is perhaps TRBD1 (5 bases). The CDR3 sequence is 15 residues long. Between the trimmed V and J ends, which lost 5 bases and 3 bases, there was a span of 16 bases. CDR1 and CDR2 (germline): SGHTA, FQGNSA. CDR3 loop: CASSPFGGDYYGYTF. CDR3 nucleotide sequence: TGTGCCAGCAGCCCTTTCGGCGGGGACTACTATGGCTACACCTTC.

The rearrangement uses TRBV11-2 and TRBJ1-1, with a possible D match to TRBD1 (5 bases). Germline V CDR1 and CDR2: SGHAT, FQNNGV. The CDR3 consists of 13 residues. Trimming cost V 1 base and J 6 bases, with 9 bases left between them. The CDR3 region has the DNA TGTGCCAGCAGCTTAGCTTGGGGGGCTGAAGCTTTCTTT. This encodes CASSLAWGAEAFF.

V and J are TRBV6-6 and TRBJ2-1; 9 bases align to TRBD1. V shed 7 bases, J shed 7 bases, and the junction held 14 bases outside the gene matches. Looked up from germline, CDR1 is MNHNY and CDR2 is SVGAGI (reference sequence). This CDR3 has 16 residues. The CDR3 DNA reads TGTGCCAGCATCAACGAGGGGGACAGGGAGAAGAATGAGCAGTTCTTC. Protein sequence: CASINEGDREKNEQFF.

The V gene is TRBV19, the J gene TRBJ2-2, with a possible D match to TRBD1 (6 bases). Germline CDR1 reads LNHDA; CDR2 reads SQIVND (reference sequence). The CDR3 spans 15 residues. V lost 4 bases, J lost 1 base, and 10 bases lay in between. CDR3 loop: CASSTPGQNTGELFF. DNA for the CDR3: TGTGCCAGTAGTACCCCGGGACAGAACACCGGGGAGCTGTTTTTT.

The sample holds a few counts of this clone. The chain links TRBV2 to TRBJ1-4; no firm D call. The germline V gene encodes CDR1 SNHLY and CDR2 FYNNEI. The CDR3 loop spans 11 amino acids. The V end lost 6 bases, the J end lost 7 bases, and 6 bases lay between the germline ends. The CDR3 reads CASRASEKLFF. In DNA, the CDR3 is TGTGCCAGCAGGGCTAGTGAAAAACTGTTTTTT.

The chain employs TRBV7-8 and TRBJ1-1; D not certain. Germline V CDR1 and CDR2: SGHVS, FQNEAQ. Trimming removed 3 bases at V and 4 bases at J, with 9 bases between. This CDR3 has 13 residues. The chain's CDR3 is CASSFGGSTEAFF. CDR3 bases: TGTGCCAGCAGCTTTGGCGGTAGCACTGAAGCTTTCTTT. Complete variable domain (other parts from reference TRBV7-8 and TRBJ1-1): GAGVSQSPRYKVAKRGQDVALRCDPISGHVSLFWYQQALGQGPEFLTYFQNEAQLDKSGLPSDRFFAERPEGSVSTLKIQRTQQEDSAVYLCASSFGGSTEAFFGQGTRLTVV.

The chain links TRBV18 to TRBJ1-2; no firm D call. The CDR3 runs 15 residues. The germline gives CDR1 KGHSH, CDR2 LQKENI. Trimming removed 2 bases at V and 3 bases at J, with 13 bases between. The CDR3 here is CASSPNPGMDYGYTF. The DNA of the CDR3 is TGTGCCAGCTCACCAAACCCGGGGATGGACTATGGCTACACCTTC.

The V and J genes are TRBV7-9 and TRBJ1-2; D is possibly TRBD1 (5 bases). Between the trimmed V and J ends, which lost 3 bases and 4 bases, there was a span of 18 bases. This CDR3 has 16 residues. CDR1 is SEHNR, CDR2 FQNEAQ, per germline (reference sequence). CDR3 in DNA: TGTGCCAGCAGCTTCCCGTGGGACCCCAGTCCCTATGGCTACACCTTC. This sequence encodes CASSFPWDPSPYGYTF.

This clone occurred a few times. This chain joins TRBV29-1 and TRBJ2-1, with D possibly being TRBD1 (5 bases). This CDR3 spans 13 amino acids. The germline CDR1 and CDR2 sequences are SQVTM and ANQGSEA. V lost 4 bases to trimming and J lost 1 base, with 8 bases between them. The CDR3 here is CSVAPGSYNEQFF. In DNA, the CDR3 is TGCAGCGTTGCCCCAGGGTCCTACAATGAGCAGTTCTTC.

The CDR3 DNA reads as TGTGCCAGCAGCTTCATAGCAGCAGATACGCAGTATTTT. Encoded protein: CASSFIAADTQYF. This rearrangement joins TRBV5-6 to TRBJ2-3; no clear D gene. Per the germline V gene, CDR1 is SGHDT and CDR2 is YYEEEE. V was shortened by 2 bases and J by 4 bases, with 8 bases between the two germline ends. The CDR3 consists of 13 residues.

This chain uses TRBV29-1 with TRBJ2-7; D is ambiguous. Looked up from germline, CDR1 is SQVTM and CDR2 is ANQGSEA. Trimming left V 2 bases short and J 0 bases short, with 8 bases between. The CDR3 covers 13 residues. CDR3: CSVETGFSYEQYF. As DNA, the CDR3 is TGCAGCGTTGAAACTGGGTTCTCCTACGAGCAGTACTTC.

The CDR3 coding sequence is TGTGCCAGCAGCCGGACTAGCGGGGGGGCAGATACGCAGTATTTT. Translation gives CASSRTSGGADTQYF. The chain joins TRBV7-2 to TRBJ2-3; 15 nucleotides match TRBD2. Germline V gives CDR1 SGHTA, CDR2 FQGNSA. CDR3 length equals 15 residues. V was clipped by 5 bases and J by 4 bases; unmatched bases: 1.

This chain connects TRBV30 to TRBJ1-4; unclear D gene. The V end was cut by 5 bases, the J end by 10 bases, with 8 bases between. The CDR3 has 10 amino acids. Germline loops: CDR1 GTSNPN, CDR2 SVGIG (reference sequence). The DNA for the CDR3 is TGTGCCTGGGGAGCGGGAAAACTGTTTTTT. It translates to CAWGAGKLFF. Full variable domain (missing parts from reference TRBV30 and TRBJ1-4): SQTIHQWPATLVQPVGSPLSLECTVEGTSNPNLYWYRQAAGRGLQLLFYSVGIGQISSEVPQNLSASRPQDRQFILSSKKLLLSDSGFYLCAWGAGKLFFGSGTQLSVL.

The CDR3 coding sequence is TGTGCCAGCAGTTTATCGGTACAGGGTGGGCCCGGAAACACCATATATTTT. Its protein product is CASSLSVQGGPGNTIYF. The chain uses TRBV27 and TRBJ1-3, with D tentatively TRBD1 (6 bases). Germline CDR1 MNHEY, CDR2 SMNVEV (reference sequence). Trimming took 0 bases from V and 4 from J, leaving 16 bases between them. The CDR3 contains 17 residues.

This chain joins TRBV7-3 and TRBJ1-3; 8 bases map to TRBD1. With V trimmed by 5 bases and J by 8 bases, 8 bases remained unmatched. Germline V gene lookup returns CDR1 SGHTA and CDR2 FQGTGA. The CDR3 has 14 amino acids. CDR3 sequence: CASSLGTGGDTIYF. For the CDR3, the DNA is TGTGCCAGCAGCCTAGGGACAGGAGGAGACACCATATATTTT.

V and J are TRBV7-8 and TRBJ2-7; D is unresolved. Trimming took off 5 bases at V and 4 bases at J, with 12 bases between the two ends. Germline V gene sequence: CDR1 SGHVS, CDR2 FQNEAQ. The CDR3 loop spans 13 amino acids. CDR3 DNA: TGTGCCAGCAGCCACGGAGTGTCTTACGAGCAGTACTTC. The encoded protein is CASSHGVSYEQYF. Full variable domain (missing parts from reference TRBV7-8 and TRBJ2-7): GAGVSQSPRYKVAKRGQDVALRCDPISGHVSLFWYQQALGQGPEFLTYFQNEAQLDKSGLPSDRFFAERPEGSVSTLKIQRTQQEDSAVYLCASSHGVSYEQYFGPGTRLTVT.

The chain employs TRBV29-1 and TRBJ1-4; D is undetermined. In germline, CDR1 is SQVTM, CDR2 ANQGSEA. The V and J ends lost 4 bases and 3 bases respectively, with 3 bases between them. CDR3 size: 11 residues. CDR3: CSVVSNEKLFF. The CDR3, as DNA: TGCAGCGTTGTTTCTAATGAAAAACTGTTTTTT.

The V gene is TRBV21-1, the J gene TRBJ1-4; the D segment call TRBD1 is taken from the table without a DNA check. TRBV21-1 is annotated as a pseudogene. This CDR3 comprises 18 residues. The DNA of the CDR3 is TGTGCCAGCAGCCTTCGTCCCACAGGGCCGGCAACTAATGAAAAACTGTTTTTT. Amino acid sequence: CASSLRPTGPATNEKLFF.

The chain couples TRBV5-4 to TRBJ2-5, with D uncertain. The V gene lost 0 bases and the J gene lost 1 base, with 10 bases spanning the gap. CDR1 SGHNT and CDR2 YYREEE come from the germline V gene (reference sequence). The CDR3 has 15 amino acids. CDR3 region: CASSLAYGPQETQYF. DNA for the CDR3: TGTGCCAGCAGCTTGGCCTACGGACCCCAAGAGACCCAGTACTTC.

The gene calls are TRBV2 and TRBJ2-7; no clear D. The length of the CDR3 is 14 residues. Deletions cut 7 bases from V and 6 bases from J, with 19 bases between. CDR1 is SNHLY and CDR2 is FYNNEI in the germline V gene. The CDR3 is CASKRQDQLSEQYF. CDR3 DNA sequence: TGTGCCAGCAAAAGGCAGGACCAATTGAGCGAGCAGTACTTC.